These 21 T cell receptor beta chains came from one sample sequenced in a study of cytomegalovirus exposure and HLA in healthy donors. Assay used: immunoSEQ multiplex PCR; TCRdb lists only in-frame clones, some missing. The table lists about 180,000 clones, around 85% of them singletons. The sequencing input was PBMCs. The receptors were sampled from a man younger than 30 in good health and CMV-seropositive.

This chain joins TRBV5-5 and TRBJ1-1; 10 nucleotides line up with TRBD1. Looked up from germline, CDR1 is SGHKS and CDR2 is YYEKEE (reference sequence). V shed 4 bases, J shed 1 base, and the junction held 4 bases outside the gene matches. CDR3 length: 15 residues. CDR3 bases: TGTGCCAGCAGCCTCGGGACAGGGGAGAACACTGAAGCTTTCTTT. Translation: CASSLGTGENTEAFF.

This clone came up once. CDR3 coding DNA: TGTGCCAGCAGCCCCGGGGGTTCCTACGAGCAGTACTTC. It is translated as CASSPGGSYEQYF. The gene calls are TRBV5-4 and TRBJ2-7; maybe TRBD2 (6 bases). Germline V gene sequence: CDR1 SGHNT, CDR2 YYREEE (reference sequence). The CDR3 sequence is 13 residues long. V was pared by 4 bases and J by 1 base, with 9 bases between.

This chain joins TRBV9 and TRBJ2-5, with 7 bases fitting TRBD2. The CDR3 spans 15 residues. Germline V gene data show CDR1 as SGDLS and CDR2 as YYNGEE. V shed 4 bases and J 5 bases; nucleotides not matched to a gene: 11. As DNA, the CDR3 is TGTGCCAGCAGCCGATCGGCGGGAGCGGAGGAGACCCAGTACTTC. This codes for CASSRSAGAEETQYF. The whole variable domain, filled in from reference TRBV9 and TRBJ2-5, reads DSGVTQTPKHLITATGQRVTLRCSPRSGDLSVYWYQQSLDQGLQFLIQYYNGEERAKGNILERFSAQQFPDLHSELNLSSLELGDSALYFCASSRSAGAEETQYFGPGTRLLVL.

This clone was observed once. The chain recombines TRBV28 with TRBJ2-3, with TRBD2 matching over 9 bases. The V segment lost 4 bases and the J segment 4 bases; nucleotides outside the gene matches: 6. From germline, CDR1 is MDHEN and CDR2 SYDVKM. The CDR3 loop spans 15 amino acids. This chain's CDR3 is CASSSTGTSSDTQYF. CDR3 in DNA: TGTGCCAGCAGTTCAACCGGGACTAGCTCAGATACGCAGTATTTT.

As DNA, the CDR3 is TGCGCCAGCAGCCAGGCCTTTGGGCCTGATGTCAATCAGCCCCAGCATTTT. Amino acids: CASSQAFGPDVNQPQHF. The chain couples TRBV4-1 to TRBJ1-5, with D unclear. From germline, CDR1 is MGHRA and CDR2 YSYEKL. V dropped 3 bases and J dropped 3 bases, with 18 bases sitting between them. The CDR3 has 17 amino acids.

CDR3 nucleotides: TGCGCCAGCAGCCAAACAGGGAACGGGGCCAACGTCCTGACTTTC. This gives the protein CASSQTGNGANVLTF. The V call is TRBV4-1, the J call TRBJ2-6; weak D call: TRBD1 (6 bases). V was trimmed by 2 bases and J by 4 bases, leaving 9 bases between them. This CDR3 spans 15 amino acids. Germline V gene sequence: CDR1 MGHRA, CDR2 YSYEKL.

V is TRBV28 and J is TRBJ2-1, with 8 bases matching TRBD2. Unmatched junction bases numbered 10, after V lost 10 bases and J lost 5 bases. Germline assignment: CDR1 MDHEN and CDR2 SYDVKM. This CDR3 is built from 14 residues. The CDR3 region is CATASAGGNNEQFF. The CDR3 bases are TGTGCCACCGCGTCTGCGGGAGGAAACAATGAGCAGTTCTTC.

This chain connects TRBV6-1 to TRBJ1-1; D not resolved. Trimming took off 1 base at V and 0 bases at J, with 6 bases between the two ends. The CDR3 has 14 amino acids. CDR1 is MNHNS, CDR2 SASEGT, per germline. The CDR3 DNA is TGTGCCAGCAGTGAAGAACAGCTGAACACTGAAGCTTTCTTT. Translated: CASSEEQLNTEAFF.

The V call is TRBV6-5, the J call TRBJ2-2, with TRBD2 as a possible D gene (7 bases). The germline V gene has CDR1 MNHEY and CDR2 SVGAGI. The CDR3 extends over 16 amino acids. V gave up 4 bases and J gave up 2 bases, with 14 bases separating them. The CDR3 nucleotides read TGTGCCAGCAGTTCTGGGGGGGCCGATAACACCGGGGAGCTGTTTTTT. Protein: CASSSGGADNTGELFF.

This clone was observed a handful of times. The rearrangement links TRBV11-2 to TRBJ2-7; 7 bases agree with TRBD1. Per the germline V gene, CDR1 is SGHAT and CDR2 is FQNNGV. After removal of 1 base from V and 9 bases from J, the junction contained 6 bases not matched to a gene. This CDR3 region has 13 residues. This chain's CDR3 is CASSLGQGSPQYF. Written as DNA, the CDR3 is TGTGCCAGCAGCTTAGGACAGGGCTCTCCGCAGTACTTC.

The chain combines TRBV30 with TRBJ1-2; D is perhaps TRBD1 (5 bases). The CDR3 has 11 amino acids. Between the trimmed V and J ends, which lost 3 bases and 6 bases, there was a span of 8 bases. The germline V gene has CDR1 GTSNPN and CDR2 SVGIG (reference sequence). The CDR3 reads CAWRGPHGYTF. CDR3 in DNA: TGTGCCTGGAGGGGGCCGCATGGCTACACCTTC.

The rearrangement uses TRBV2 and TRBJ1-2, with 8 bases identical to TRBD1. The CDR3 is 13 amino acids. The ends lost 8 bases at V and 5 bases at J; junction bases unmatched: 7. The V gene's germline CDR1 is SNHLY and CDR2 FYNNEI. CDR3 in amino acids: CASDGQGLYGYTF. The CDR3 region has the DNA TGTGCCAGCGATGGACAGGGACTTTATGGCTACACCTTC.

The rearrangement uses TRBV10-1 and TRBJ1-1; D gene ambiguous. Trimming shortened V by 0 bases and J by 2 bases, and 7 bases separated the two germline ends. The CDR3 length is 14 residues. Germline lookup yields CDR1 WNHNN and CDR2 SYGVQD (reference sequence). The CDR3 loop reads CASSESTGNTEAFF. The CDR3 DNA reads as TGCGCCAGCAGTGAGTCGACGGGAAACACTGAAGCTTTCTTT.

The CDR3 sequence: CASSQDRGGFSGNTIYF. CDR3 coding DNA: TGCGCCAGCAGCCAAGATAGGGGGGGGTTCTCTGGAAACACCATATATTTT. J is TRBJ1-3 and V is TRBV4-1; maybe TRBD1 (6 bases). Trimming removed 0 bases from V and 0 bases from J, with 12 bases in between. In germline, CDR1 is MGHRA, CDR2 YSYEKL. The CDR3 contains 17 residues.

CDR3 loop: CASSFPGSGGYTF. CDR3 in DNA: TGTGCCAGCAGCTTCCCCGGGTCAGGGGGCTACACCTTC. The chain is built from TRBV5-4 and TRBJ1-2, with D perhaps TRBD1 (5 bases). V was pared by 2 bases and J by 8 bases, with 13 bases between. The CDR3 loop spans 13 amino acids. CDR1 SGHNT and CDR2 YYREEE come from the germline V gene (reference sequence).

The rearrangement uses TRBV5-6 and TRBJ2-3, with D possibly being TRBD1 (6 bases). Per germline, CDR1 SGHDT and CDR2 YYEEEE. V was trimmed by 5 bases and J by 3 bases, leaving 10 bases between them. This CDR3 has 13 residues. CDR3 nucleotides: TGTGCCAGCAGTGCAGGGGAAACAGATACGCAGTATTTT. Amino acid sequence: CASSAGETDTQYF.

The chain combines TRBV6-1 with TRBJ1-5; a possible D gene is TRBD1 (5 bases). CDR3 length equals 14 residues. CDR1 is MNHNS, CDR2 SASEGT, per germline. With 1 base removed from V and 5 bases from J, the gap between germline ends came to 9 bases. CDR3 sequence (DNA): TGTGCCAGCAGTGAAGTCGGGGGGGATCAGCCCCAGCATTTT. Protein: CASSEVGGDQPQHF.

The chain is built from TRBV6-1 and TRBJ2-7; 7 nucleotides line up with TRBD1. V gave up 0 bases and J gave up 0 bases; unmatched junction bases: 5. CDR3 length equals 16 residues. CDR1 is MNHNS, CDR2 SASEGT, per germline. CDR3 sequence (DNA): TGTGCCAGCAGTGAAGCAGCCGGGACAGCCTCCTACGAGCAGTACTTC. It is translated as CASSEAAGTASYEQYF.

This clone was counted once. This rearrangement joins TRBV7-2 to TRBJ2-5; the match to TRBD2 covers 8 bases. V was clipped by 4 bases and J by 2 bases; unmatched bases: 9. The V gene's germline CDR1 is SGHTA and CDR2 FQGNSA. The CDR3 loop spans 16 amino acids. The CDR3 loop reads CASSYTQRGIQETQYF. CDR3 DNA sequence: TGTGCCAGCAGCTACACTCAGCGGGGGATTCAAGAGACCCAGTACTTC. Full variable domain (missing parts from reference TRBV7-2 and TRBJ2-5): GAGVSQSPSNKVTEKGKDVELRCDPISGHTALYWYRQSLGQGLEFLIYFQGNSAPDKSGLPSDRFSAERTGGSVSTLTIQRTQQEDSAVYLCASSYTQRGIQETQYFGPGTRLLVL.

The rearrangement links TRBV11-2 to TRBJ1-2; a weak D match, TRBD1 (5 bases). Trimming took off 5 bases at V and 3 bases at J, with 13 bases between the two ends. Per the germline V gene, CDR1 is SGHAT and CDR2 is FQNNGV. The CDR3 is 14 residues long. The CDR3 coding sequence is TGTGCCAGCAGCCAACTTAAGGGGTACTATGGCTACACCTTC. Amino acids: CASSQLKGYYGYTF.

CDR3 loop: CSVATGSGRAGETQYF. In nucleotides, the CDR3 is TGCAGCGTCGCGACTGGTAGCGGGAGGGCCGGGGAGACCCAGTACTTC. The rearrangement links TRBV29-1 to TRBJ2-5, with 11 bases that match TRBD2. The CDR3 sequence is 16 residues long. The germline V gene has CDR1 SQVTM and CDR2 ANQGSEA. Losses at the gene ends were 6 bases for V and 5 bases for J; bases not matched to a gene: 14.